The 25 T cell receptor beta chains presented below share a single source sample, sequenced in a study of T cell repertoires in cytomegalovirus infection. For these TCRs, the target antigens are not known. From the reads, TCRdb called clonotypes with MiXCR, one entry per CDR3 protein. The sample consists of tens of thousands of distinct CDR3 sequences, 20% to 25% of them appearing once. The source was CD8+ T cells from cultured PBMCs, collected from culture after CMV antigen stimulation. The receptors were gathered from a human donor in good health (CMV status not recorded). Some clones in this sample may be carry-over from other donors' samples.

This clonotype was observed a few times. This sequence joins TRBV6-2 or TRBV6-3 and TRBJ1-1; 8 bases align to TRBD1. The CDR3 consists of 13 residues. The V gene end was trimmed by 4 bases and the J gene end by 5 bases; junction bases not matched to a gene: 3. Germline V CDR1 and CDR2: MNHEY, SVGEGT. The CDR3 here is CASSSRGLTEAFF. The CDR3 DNA is TGTGCCAGCAGTTCCAGGGGGCTGACTGAAGCTTTCTTT.

V gene TRBV7-9 combines with J gene TRBJ2-2; D uncertain. The CDR3 has 15 amino acids. Germline lookup yields CDR1 SEHNR and CDR2 FQNEAQ (reference sequence). V was cut by 5 bases and J by 3 bases, with 13 bases left in between. The chain's CDR3 is CASSGPGGDTGELFF. The DNA for the CDR3 is TGTGCCAGCAGCGGACCGGGCGGTGACACCGGGGAGCTGTTTTTT.

The chain recombines TRBV11-2 with TRBJ2-1; 9 bases align to TRBD1. The V and J ends lost 5 bases and 4 bases, in that order; junction bases with no gene match: 9. Germline V gives CDR1 SGHAT, CDR2 FQNNGV. The length of the CDR3 is 16 residues. This CDR3 is CASSLGGTGRYNEQFF. The CDR3 coding sequence is TGTGCCAGCAGCCTAGGGGGGACAGGGCGGTACAATGAGCAGTTCTTC.

J is TRBJ2-7 and V is TRBV4-3, with D unclear. This CDR3 is 14 amino acids long. V was trimmed by 4 bases and J by 1 base, leaving 11 bases between them. Germline values: CDR1 LGHNA, CDR2 YSLEER. In nucleotides, the CDR3 is TGCGCCAGCAGCCCGCATGTCGAATCCTACGAGCAGTACTTC. Translated, it gives CASSPHVESYEQYF.

The V gene is TRBV3-1, the J gene TRBJ2-3; D unclear. Germline V gene lookup returns CDR1 LGHDT and CDR2 YNNKEL (reference sequence). Trimming stripped 2 bases from V and 5 bases from J, with 14 bases between. This CDR3 is 15 amino acids long. The CDR3 sequence: CASSQTWASGDTQYF. CDR3 sequence (DNA): TGTGCCAGCAGCCAAACGTGGGCATCGGGAGATACGCAGTATTTT.

The J gene is TRBJ2-5, the V gene TRBV12-3 or TRBV12-4; possible D gene TRBD2, 7 bases. The length of the CDR3 is 15 residues. V was cut by 6 bases and J by 4 bases, with 18 bases left in between. In nucleotides, the CDR3 is TGTGCCAGCAGCGCACTCCCGGGGGGCGGAGAGACCCAGTACTTC. Translation: CASSALPGGGETQYF.

This clonotype was seen only a few times. The chain carries TRBV7-6 and TRBJ1-2, with D maybe TRBD1 (6 bases). CDR1 SGHVS and CDR2 FNYEAQ come from the germline V gene. The length of the CDR3 is 14 residues. V dropped 5 bases and J dropped 6 bases, with 16 bases sitting between them. This chain's CDR3 is CASSERQAKDGYTF. CDR3 coding DNA: TGTGCCAGCAGCGAGCGACAGGCCAAAGATGGCTACACCTTC.

V is TRBV7-6 and J is TRBJ1-1; D is possibly TRBD1 (6 bases). The germline V and J ends were trimmed by 5 bases and 5 bases, with 18 bases remaining between them. The CDR3 totals 15 residues. Germline V gene data show CDR1 as SGHVS and CDR2 as FNYEAQ. The CDR3 is CASSPSTGRGTEAFF. The CDR3, as DNA: TGTGCCAGCAGCCCCTCGACAGGAAGAGGAACTGAAGCTTTCTTT.

This clonotype was seen only a few times. The chain couples TRBV19 to TRBJ2-7; D gene unclear. Germline V lookup: CDR1 LNHDA, CDR2 SQIVND (reference sequence). V shed 4 bases and J shed 5 bases, with 21 bases lying between them. This CDR3 comprises 16 residues. CDR3 coding DNA: TGTGCCAGTAGTACCCTCCACTACACATGGGAACACGAGCAGTACTTC. Amino acid sequence: CASSTLHYTWEHEQYF. The complete variable domain, with remaining parts taken from reference TRBV19 and TRBJ2-7, reads DGGITQSPKYLFRKEGQNVTLSCEQNLNHDAMYWYRQDPGQGLRLIYYSQIVNDFQKGDIAEGYSVSREKKESFPLTVTSAQKNPTAFYLCASSTLHYTWEHEQYFGPGTRLTVT.

This clonotype came up a few times. The chain recombines TRBV7-9 with TRBJ2-7; D is unresolved. Looked up from germline, CDR1 is SEHNR and CDR2 is FQNEAQ (reference sequence). Deletions cut 5 bases from V and 7 bases from J, with 12 bases between. This CDR3 spans 12 amino acids. This CDR3 is CASSHVYGEQYF. The DNA of the CDR3 is TGTGCCAGCAGCCACGTATATGGAGAGCAGTACTTC.

This clonotype was seen more than once but under ten times. This chain connects TRBV12-5 to TRBJ2-3, with TRBD1 identical over 7 bases. The CDR3 spans 15 residues. Germline loops: CDR1 LGHNT, CDR2 FRNRAP. After removal of 4 bases from V and 2 bases from J, the junction contained 6 bases not matched to a gene. The CDR3 DNA is TGTGCTAGTGGTTGGTTGGGACAGTTCACAGATACGCAGTATTTT. This codes for CASGWLGQFTDTQYF.

This clonotype was counted many times. The chain recombines TRBV7-8 with TRBJ1-1; 8 positions agree with TRBD1. V gave up 5 bases and J gave up 6 bases; unmatched junction bases: 17. This CDR3 is built from 17 residues. CDR1 is SGHVS and CDR2 is FQNEAQ in the germline V gene. Here the CDR3 DNA reads TGTGCCAGCAGCATAAGAGAGGGGCTGAGGACAGGGTCTGAAGCTTTCTTT. Translating gives CASSIREGLRTGSEAFF.

This clonotype was detected only a few times. V gene TRBV7-9 combines with J gene TRBJ1-1, with TRBD1 identical over 7 bases. V lost 6 bases and J lost 7; bases outside the gene matches: 5. Per germline, CDR1 SEHNR and CDR2 FQNEAQ (reference sequence). The CDR3 sequence is 12 residues long. The CDR3 here is CASRSTGDEAFF. The CDR3 bases are TGTGCCAGCAGGTCCACAGGGGATGAAGCTTTCTTT.

This clonotype turned up a few times. V gene TRBV7-2 combines with J gene TRBJ1-2; possibly TRBD1 for D (5 bases). The germline V gene encodes CDR1 SGHTA and CDR2 FQGNSA. Trimming cost V 4 bases and J 4 bases, with 22 bases left between them. The length of the CDR3 is 17 residues. CDR3 nucleotide sequence: TGTGCCAGCAGCTCCAAGGGGAGGGATCCCCTCAGCTATGGCTACACCTTC. Translated: CASSSKGRDPLSYGYTF. Full variable domain (remainder filled in from reference TRBV7-2 and TRBJ1-2): GAGVSQSPSNKVTEKGKDVELRCDPISGHTALYWYRQSLGQGLEFLIYFQGNSAPDKSGLPSDRFSAERTGGSVSTLTIQRTQQEDSAVYLCASSSKGRDPLSYGYTFGSGTRLTVV.

The chain uses TRBV2 and TRBJ2-2; D perhaps matches TRBD1 (6 bases). This CDR3 has 14 residues. CDR1 SNHLY and CDR2 FYNNEI come from the germline V gene. V gave up 8 bases and J gave up 7 bases, with 17 bases separating them. The CDR3 reads CASGGQTLNGELFF. The CDR3 nucleotides are TGTGCCAGCGGCGGACAGACATTAAACGGGGAGCTGTTTTTT.

The chain links TRBV6-2 or TRBV6-3 to TRBJ2-7; 8 nucleotides match TRBD2. This CDR3 has 15 residues. CDR1 and CDR2 from the germline V gene are MNHEY and SVGEGT. The trim removed 3 bases at V and 2 bases at J, leaving 6 bases unmatched. The CDR3 is CASSYRAGEPYEQYF. Here the CDR3 DNA reads TGTGCCAGCAGTTATAGAGCGGGGGAGCCCTACGAGCAGTACTTC.

This clonotype was counted many times. V is TRBV6-6 and J is TRBJ1-1; D is uncertain. V was trimmed by 0 bases and J by 3 bases, leaving 8 bases between them. CDR3 size: 14 residues. Germline V gene sequence: CDR1 MNHNY, CDR2 SVGAGI (reference sequence). CDR3 nucleotides: TGTGCCAGCAGTTACTCGGGAACACACACTGAAGCTTTCTTT. Translation: CASSYSGTHTEAFF.

This clonotype was found a few times. The V gene is TRBV2, the J gene TRBJ2-2, with D perhaps assigned TRBD1 or TRBD2 (5 bases each). The CDR3 spans 16 residues. The V gene's germline CDR1 is SNHLY and CDR2 FYNNEI. V shed 4 bases and J shed 1 base, with 13 bases lying between them. The CDR3 sequence: CASSGDLNLNTGELFF. The CDR3 DNA reads as TGTGCCAGCAGTGGGGACCTAAATCTGAACACCGGGGAGCTGTTTTTT.

This clonotype was recorded a few times. The chain links TRBV7-2 to TRBJ2-7, with D maybe TRBD2 (6 bases). The germline V and J ends were trimmed by 5 bases and 1 base, with 12 bases remaining between them. Looked up from germline, CDR1 is SGHTA and CDR2 is FQGNSA. The CDR3 length is 14 residues. This CDR3 reads CASSPAGGSYEQYF. The CDR3 coding sequence is TGTGCCAGCAGCCCGGCCGGGGGATCCTACGAGCAGTACTTC.

The chain recombines TRBV4-1 with TRBJ2-3, with D maybe TRBD1 (5 bases). Germline V gene lookup returns CDR1 MGHRA and CDR2 YSYEKL. V was clipped by 1 base and J by 4 bases, with 12 bases between them. The CDR3 is 15 amino acids. Here the CDR3 DNA reads TGCGCCAGCAGCCAAGCAGACAGTCCCCCAGATACGCAGTATTTT. Residues: CASSQADSPPDTQYF.

The CDR3 loop reads CASTKRQGRMDEQFF. CDR3 coding DNA: TGTGCCAGCACCAAACGGCAGGGCCGGATGGATGAGCAGTTCTTC. This chain connects TRBV28 to TRBJ2-1, with a possible D match to TRBD1 (5 bases). Looked up from germline, CDR1 is MDHEN and CDR2 is SYDVKM. This CDR3 region has 15 residues. V lost 7 bases and J lost 8, with 21 bases in between. The entire variable domain, with the rest obtained from reference TRBV28 and TRBJ2-1, is as follows: DVKVTQSSRYLVKRTGEKVFLECVQDMDHENMFWYRQDPGLGLRLIYFSYDVKMKEKGDIPEGYSVSREKKERFSLILESASTNQTSMYLCASTKRQGRMDEQFFGPGTRLTVL.

This clonotype appeared many times. The chain joins TRBV6-1 to TRBJ1-1; D is perhaps TRBD1 (6 bases). The CDR3 totals 13 residues. The germline V and J ends were trimmed by 4 bases and 8 bases, with 14 bases remaining between them. Germline values: CDR1 MNHNS, CDR2 SASEGT. The CDR3 DNA sequence: TGTGCCAGCAGTGGGGTTACAGGGAAAGAAGCTTTCTTT. This codes for CASSGVTGKEAFF.

This chain joins TRBV7-2 and TRBJ2-1, with unresolved D. The germline V and J ends were trimmed by 0 bases and 0 bases, with 6 bases remaining between them. Germline V gene sequence: CDR1 SGHTA, CDR2 FQGNSA. The CDR3 has 15 amino acids. CDR3 region: CASSLAGSSYNEQFF. CDR3 DNA sequence: TGTGCCAGCAGCTTAGCGGGTAGCTCCTACAATGAGCAGTTCTTC.

This clonotype was detected a few times. The CDR3 DNA sequence: TGTGCCAGCAGCTTAGATTTTGGAAACACCATATATTTT. Translation: CASSLDFGNTIYF. J is TRBJ1-3 and V is TRBV7-8; D gene uncertain. V was trimmed by 1 base and J by 3 bases, leaving 4 bases between them. CDR1 and CDR2 from the germline V gene are SGHVS and FQNEAQ. This CDR3 region has 13 residues.

V and J are TRBV12-5 and TRBJ1-1; 7 bases are a match to TRBD1. V lost 3 bases to trimming and J lost 10 bases; unmatched junction nucleotides: 2. This CDR3 is 11 amino acids long. Germline assignment: CDR1 LGHNT and CDR2 FRNRAP. The CDR3 DNA is TGTGCTAGTGGTTTAGGACAGGTAGCTTTCTTT. Protein: CASGLGQVAFF.